The T cell receptor beta chain under discussion was sequenced for a study of Tregs in tolerant kidney transplant recipients. Findings of the study overall: No direct test of biological reproducibility was done here.

The nonmyeloablative bone marrow transplants came from related graft donors, with transient mixed chimerism. Turning to this clone: Antigen: not known.

This table comes from immunoSEQ multiplex PCR, and its TCRdb copy is limited to in-frame clones, with some not included. The table includes around 50,000 clones, around 90% detected once. The CDR3 extends over 18 amino acids. The ends were cut back, 0 bases at V and 1 base at J, with 18 bases in the middle. Looked up from germline, CDR1 is SGDLS and CDR2 is YYNGEE. This specimen was CD8+ T cells from blood (PBMCs), taken 24 months after the transplant. The chain is built from TRBV9 and TRBJ2-3, with D possibly TRBD2 on 7 matching bases. The receptor was isolated from a human patient who received a combined kidney and bone marrow transplant. Some of these T cells may belong to the graft donor. The CDR3 loop reads CASSVERGGVVRTDTQYF. In DNA form, the CDR3 reads TGTGCCAGCAGCGTAGAGAGGGGGGGGGTAGTTCGCACAGATACGCAGTATTTT.